This T cell receptor beta chain emerged from a study of OX40 agonist ivuxolimab in advanced cancers. As concerns this clone: Antigen unknown.

TCRdb's copy holds only in-frame clones and misses some; the assay was immunoSEQ multiplex PCR. The table includes about 64,000 clones, about 91% detected once. Overall study findings and caveats: At doses 0.1 to 3.0 mg/kg, CD4+ and CD8+ clones expanded.

CDR1 is SGHVS, CDR2 FNYEAQ, per germline. The CDR3 has 15 amino acids. The V and J ends lost 6 bases and 0 bases respectively, with 12 bases between them. The material was CD4+ or CD8+ T cells sorted from blood, obtained in a trial of the OX40 agonist ivuxolimab. The chain recombines TRBV7-6 with TRBJ1-3; perhaps TRBD1 as D (5 bases). This receptor was taken from an adult with an advanced solid tumor such as melanoma, head and neck, liver or kidney cancer. DNA of the CDR3: TGTGCCAGCAGTTCCAGCAGGGTCTCTGGAAACACCATATATTTT. As protein: CASSSSRVSGNTIYF.